The rows below give T cell receptor beta chains drawn from one sample of a study of vaccination effects on CD4 cells after COVID-19. The table came from immunoSEQ multiplex PCR; TCRdb's copy has only in-frame clones and leaves some out. The sample records tens of thousands of clones, roughly four fifths being singletons. The antigens these receptors bind are not known. The sample here was CD4+ T cells from PBMCs cultured without peptide, taken after COVID-19 vaccination. Receptors were obtained from a human donor who received a COVID-19 vaccine. Each CDR3 is given with its conserved first and last residue. Fields, in order: D gene, V gene, CDR3 length, J gene, clone size, CDR3 DNA, CDR3 protein. A D gene is named only where the DNA matches it firmly. A clone size is listed for some rows: how often the clone was seen (once, few, many), or a class if it is expanded.

TRBD2	TRBV4-1	16	TRBJ2-5	NA	TGCGCCAGCAGCTCACGACTAGCGGGGGGCCAAGAGACCCAGTACTTC	CASSSRLAGGQETQYF
NA	TRBV9	14	TRBJ1-1	NA	TGTGCCAGCAGCAAGACACCGATGAACACTGAAGCTTTCTTT	CASSKTPMNTEAFF
NA	TRBV9	15	TRBJ2-1	NA	TGTGCCAGCAGCGTCGAGGTTAGCTCCTACAATGAGCAGTTCTTC	CASSVEVSSYNEQFF
TRBD2	TRBV6-5	15	TRBJ2-3	NA	TGTGCCAGCAGTACTATAGCGGGGATCACAGATACGCAGTATTTT	CASSTIAGITDTQYF
NA	TRBV9	13	TRBJ1-3	NA	TGTGCCAGCAGCCCCACCTCTGGAAACACCATATATTTT	CASSPTSGNTIYF
TRBD2	TRBV24-1	14	TRBJ2-3	NA	TGTGCCACCAGTGAGGGGGGGAGGTCAGATACGCAGTATTTT	CATSEGGRSDTQYF
TRBD1	TRBV7-9	17	TRBJ1-3	few	TGTGCCAGCAGGACATCCGACAGGGTAGGAGCTGGAAACACCATATATTTT	CASRTSDRVGAGNTIYF
NA	TRBV11-2	14	TRBJ2-2	few	TGTGCCAGCTGTAGGGAAACGTACACCGGGGAGCTGTTTTTT	CASCRETYTGELFF
NA	TRBV6-5	15	TRBJ1-4	NA	TGTGCCAGCAGACGGGACACTACAACTAATGAAAAACTGTTTTTT	CASRRDTTTNEKLFF
TRBD2	TRBV6-2/TRBV6-3	18	TRBJ2-1	NA	TGTGCCAGCAGTAAAAGGCTAGCGGGGGGGCGAGTTAGCAATGAGCAGTTCTTC	CASSKRLAGGRVSNEQFF